Detailed here is one TCR beta chain. This sample stems from a study of control samples from healthy donors and cancer patients. CDR3 size: 15 residues. Germline CDR1 is SGHRS and CDR2 is YFSETQ. V was pared by 0 bases and J by 4 bases, with 11 bases between. Sequencing used immunoSEQ multiplex PCR; TCRdb keeps in-frame clones, though not all of them. The table shows 200,000 to 250,000 clones, with about 94% occurring only once. The genes are TRBV5-1 and TRBJ1-3; D is uncertain. The sequenced material came from blood. The receptor comes from a man aged 50-60 years in good health. CDR3 protein: CASSLGLLAGNTIYF. CDR3 DNA: TGCGCCAGCAGCTTGGGCCTCCTGGCAGGAAACACCATATATTTT.